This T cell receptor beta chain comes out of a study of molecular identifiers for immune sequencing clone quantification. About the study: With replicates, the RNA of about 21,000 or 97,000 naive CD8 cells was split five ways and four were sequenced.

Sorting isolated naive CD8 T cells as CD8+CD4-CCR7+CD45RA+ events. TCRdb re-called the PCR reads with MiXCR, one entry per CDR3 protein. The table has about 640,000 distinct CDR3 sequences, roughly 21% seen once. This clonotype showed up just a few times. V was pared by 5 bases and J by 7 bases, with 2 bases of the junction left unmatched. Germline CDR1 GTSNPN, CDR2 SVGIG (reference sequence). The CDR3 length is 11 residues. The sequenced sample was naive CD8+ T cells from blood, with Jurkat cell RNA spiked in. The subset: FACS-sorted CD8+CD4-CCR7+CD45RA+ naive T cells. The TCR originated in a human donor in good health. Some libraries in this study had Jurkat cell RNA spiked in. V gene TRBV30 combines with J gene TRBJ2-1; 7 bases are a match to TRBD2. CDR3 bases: TGTGCCTGGGAACTAGCGAATGAGCAGTTCTTC. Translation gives CAWELANEQFF.